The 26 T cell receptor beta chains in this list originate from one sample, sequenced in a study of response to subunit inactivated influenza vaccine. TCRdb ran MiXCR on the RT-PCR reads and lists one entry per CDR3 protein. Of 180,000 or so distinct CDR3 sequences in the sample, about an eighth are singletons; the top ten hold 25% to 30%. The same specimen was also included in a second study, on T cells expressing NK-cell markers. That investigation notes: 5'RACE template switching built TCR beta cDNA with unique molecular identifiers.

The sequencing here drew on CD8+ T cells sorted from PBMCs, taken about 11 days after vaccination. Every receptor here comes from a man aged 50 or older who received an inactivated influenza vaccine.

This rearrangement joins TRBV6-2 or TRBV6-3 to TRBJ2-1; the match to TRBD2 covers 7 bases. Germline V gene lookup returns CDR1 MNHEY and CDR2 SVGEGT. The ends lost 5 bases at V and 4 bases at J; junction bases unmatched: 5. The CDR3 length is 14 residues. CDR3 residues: CASSPTSVYNEQFF. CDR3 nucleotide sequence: TGTGCCAGCAGTCCAACTAGCGTGTACAATGAGCAGTTCTTC.

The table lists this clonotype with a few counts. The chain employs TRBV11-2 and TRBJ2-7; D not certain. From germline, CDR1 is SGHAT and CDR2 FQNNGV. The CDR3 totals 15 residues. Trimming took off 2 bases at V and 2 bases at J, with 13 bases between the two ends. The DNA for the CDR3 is TGTGCCAGCAGCTTATATACCAGTGGCCCCTACGAGCAGTACTTC. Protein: CASSLYTSGPYEQYF.

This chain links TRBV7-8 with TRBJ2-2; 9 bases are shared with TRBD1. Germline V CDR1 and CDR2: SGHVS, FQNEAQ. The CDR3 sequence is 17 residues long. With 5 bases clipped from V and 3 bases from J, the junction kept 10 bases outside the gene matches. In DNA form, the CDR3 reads TGTGCCAGCAGCCTAAGTAGTTGGACAGGGGACACCGGGGAGCTGTTTTTT. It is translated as CASSLSSWTGDTGELFF.

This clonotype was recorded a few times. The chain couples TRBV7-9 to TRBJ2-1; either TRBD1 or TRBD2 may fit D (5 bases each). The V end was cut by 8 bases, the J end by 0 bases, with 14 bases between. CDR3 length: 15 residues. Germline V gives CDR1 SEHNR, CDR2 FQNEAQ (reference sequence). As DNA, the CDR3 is TGTGCCAGCCACCACTCAGGGACCTCCTACAATGAGCAGTTCTTC. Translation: CASHHSGTSYNEQFF.

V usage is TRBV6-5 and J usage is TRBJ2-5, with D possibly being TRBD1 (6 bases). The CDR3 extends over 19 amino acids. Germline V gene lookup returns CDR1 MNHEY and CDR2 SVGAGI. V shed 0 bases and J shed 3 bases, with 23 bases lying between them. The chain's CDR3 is CASSYSVGVQGSPEETQYF. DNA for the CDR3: TGTGCCAGCAGTTACTCGGTGGGGGTGCAGGGGTCGCCAGAAGAGACCCAGTACTTC.

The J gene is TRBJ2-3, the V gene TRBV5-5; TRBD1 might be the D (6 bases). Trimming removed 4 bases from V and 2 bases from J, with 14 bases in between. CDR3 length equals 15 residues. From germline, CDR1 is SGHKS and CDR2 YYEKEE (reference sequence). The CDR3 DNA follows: TGTGCCAGCAGCACCGAACAGGGCTCCACAGATACGCAGTATTTT. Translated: CASSTEQGSTDTQYF.

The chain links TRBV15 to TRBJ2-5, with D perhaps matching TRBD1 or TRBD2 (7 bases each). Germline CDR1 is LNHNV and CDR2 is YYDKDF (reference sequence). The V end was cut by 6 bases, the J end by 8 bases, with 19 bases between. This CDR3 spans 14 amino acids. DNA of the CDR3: TGTGCCACCAGGGCGACAGGGCGCGGGGGAACCCAGTACTTC. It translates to CATRATGRGGTQYF.

CDR3: CASSQLGYEQYF. The CDR3 DNA reads as TGCGCCAGCAGCCAGTTGGGCTACGAGCAGTACTTC. The rearrangement uses TRBV4-1 and TRBJ2-7; no reliable D call. Germline-derived CDR1 and CDR2 are MGHRA and YSYEKL. V lost 3 bases, J lost 3 bases, and 6 bases lay in between. The CDR3 totals 12 residues.

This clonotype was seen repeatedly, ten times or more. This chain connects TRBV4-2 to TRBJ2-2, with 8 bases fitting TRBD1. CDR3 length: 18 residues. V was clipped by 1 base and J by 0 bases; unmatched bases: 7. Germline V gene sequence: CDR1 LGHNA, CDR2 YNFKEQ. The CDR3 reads CASSQVLRGLANTGELFF. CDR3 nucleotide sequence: TGTGCCAGCAGCCAAGTCCTCAGGGGGCTCGCGAACACCGGGGAGCTGTTTTTT.

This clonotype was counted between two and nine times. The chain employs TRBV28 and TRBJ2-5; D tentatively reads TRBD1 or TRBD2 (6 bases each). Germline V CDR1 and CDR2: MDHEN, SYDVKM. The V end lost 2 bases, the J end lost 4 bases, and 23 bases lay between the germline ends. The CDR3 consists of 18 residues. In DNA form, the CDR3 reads TGTGCCAGCAGTTTAATCCCCGTGGGGGGCGCGCAGGCAGAGACCCAGTACTTC. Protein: CASSLIPVGGAQAETQYF.

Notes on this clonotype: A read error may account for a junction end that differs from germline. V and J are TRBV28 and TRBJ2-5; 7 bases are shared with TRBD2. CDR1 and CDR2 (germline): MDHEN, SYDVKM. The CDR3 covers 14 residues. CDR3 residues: CASSLAGDHETQYF. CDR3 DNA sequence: TGTGCCAGCAGCCTTGCGGGAGACCACGAGACCCAGTACTTC.

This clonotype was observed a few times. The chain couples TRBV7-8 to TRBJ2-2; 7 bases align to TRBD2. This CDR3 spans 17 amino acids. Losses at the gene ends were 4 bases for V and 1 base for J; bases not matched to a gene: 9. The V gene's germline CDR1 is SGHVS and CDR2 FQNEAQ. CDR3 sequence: CASSYAVTSVNTGELFF. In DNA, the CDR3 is TGTGCCAGCAGCTACGCGGTTACTAGCGTGAACACCGGGGAGCTGTTTTTT. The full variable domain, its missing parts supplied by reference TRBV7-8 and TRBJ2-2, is GAGVSQSPRYKVAKRGQDVALRCDPISGHVSLFWYQQALGQGPEFLTYFQNEAQLDKSGLPSDRFFAERPEGSVSTLKIQRTQQEDSAVYLCASSYAVTSVNTGELFFGEGSRLTVL.

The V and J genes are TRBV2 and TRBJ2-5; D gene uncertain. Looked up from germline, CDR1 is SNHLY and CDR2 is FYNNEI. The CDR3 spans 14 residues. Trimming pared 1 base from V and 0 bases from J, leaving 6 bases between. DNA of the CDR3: TGTGCCAGCAGTGAAGGGCCGTACCAAGAGACCCAGTACTTC. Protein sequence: CASSEGPYQETQYF.

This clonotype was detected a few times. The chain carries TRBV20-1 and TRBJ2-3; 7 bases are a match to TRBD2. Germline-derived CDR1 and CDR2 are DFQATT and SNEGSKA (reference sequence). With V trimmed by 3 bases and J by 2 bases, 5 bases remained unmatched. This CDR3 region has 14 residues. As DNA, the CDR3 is TGCAGTGCTAGGCTGAGCGGGACCACAGATACGCAGTATTTT. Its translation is CSARLSGTTDTQYF.

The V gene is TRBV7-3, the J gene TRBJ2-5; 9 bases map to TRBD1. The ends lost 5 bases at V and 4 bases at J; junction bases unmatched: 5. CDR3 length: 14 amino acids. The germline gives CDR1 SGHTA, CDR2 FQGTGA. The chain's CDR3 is CASSLTGGIETQYF. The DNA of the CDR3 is TGTGCCAGCAGCCTGACAGGGGGTATAGAGACCCAGTACTTC. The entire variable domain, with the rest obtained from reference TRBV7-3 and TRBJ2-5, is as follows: GAGVSQTPSNKVTEKGKYVELRCDPISGHTALYWYRQSLGQGPEFLIYFQGTGAADDSGLPNDRFFAVRPEGSVSTLKIQRTERGDSAVYLCASSLTGGIETQYFGPGTRLLVL.

The CDR3 DNA sequence: TGCAGTGCTAGAGATCTCATGGGCGGGCGTACCTACGAGCAGTACTTC. This translates into CSARDLMGGRTYEQYF. The chain employs TRBV20-1 and TRBJ2-7; D possibly corresponds to TRBD2 (5 bases). The ends were cut back, 0 bases at V and 2 bases at J, with 17 bases in the middle. The germline gives CDR1 DFQATT, CDR2 SNEGSKA (reference sequence). The length of the CDR3 is 16 residues.

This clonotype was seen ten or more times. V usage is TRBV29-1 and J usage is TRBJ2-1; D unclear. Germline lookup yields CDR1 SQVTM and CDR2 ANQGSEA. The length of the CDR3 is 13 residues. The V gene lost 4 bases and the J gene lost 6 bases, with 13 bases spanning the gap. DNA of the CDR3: TGCAGCGTTGTGGGCGCTCTAATCAATGAGCAGTTCTTC. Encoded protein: CSVVGALINEQFF.

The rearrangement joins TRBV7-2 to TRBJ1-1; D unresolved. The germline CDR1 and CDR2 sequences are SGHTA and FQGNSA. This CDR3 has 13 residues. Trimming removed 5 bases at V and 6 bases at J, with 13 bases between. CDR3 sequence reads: CASSHVMDAEAFF. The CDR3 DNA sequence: TGTGCCAGCAGCCACGTTATGGACGCTGAAGCTTTCTTT.

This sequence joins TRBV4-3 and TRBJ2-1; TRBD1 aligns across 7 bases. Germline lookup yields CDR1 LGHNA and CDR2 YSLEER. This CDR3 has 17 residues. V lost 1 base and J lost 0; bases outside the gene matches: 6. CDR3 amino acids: CASSQVWGQSSYNEQFF. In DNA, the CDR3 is TGCGCCAGCAGCCAAGTTTGGGGACAGAGCTCCTACAATGAGCAGTTCTTC.

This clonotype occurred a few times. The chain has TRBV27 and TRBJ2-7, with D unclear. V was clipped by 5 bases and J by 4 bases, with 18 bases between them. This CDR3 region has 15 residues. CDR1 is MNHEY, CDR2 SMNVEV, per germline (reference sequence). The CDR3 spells CASSPIGSQGYEQYF. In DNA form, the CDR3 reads TGTGCCAGCAGTCCGATCGGGTCCCAAGGGTACGAGCAGTACTTC.

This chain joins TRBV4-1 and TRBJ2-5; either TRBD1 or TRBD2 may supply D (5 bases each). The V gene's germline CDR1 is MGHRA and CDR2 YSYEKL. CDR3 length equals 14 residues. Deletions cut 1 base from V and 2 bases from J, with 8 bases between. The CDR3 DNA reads TGCGCCAGCAGCCAAGGGGACCGGCAAGAGACCCAGTACTTC. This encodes CASSQGDRQETQYF.

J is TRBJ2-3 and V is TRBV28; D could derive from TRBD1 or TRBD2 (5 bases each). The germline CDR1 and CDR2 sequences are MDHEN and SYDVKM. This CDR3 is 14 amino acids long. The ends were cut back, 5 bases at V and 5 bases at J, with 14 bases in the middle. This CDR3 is CASSRQRLRDTQYF. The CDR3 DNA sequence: TGTGCCAGCAGTCGACAGCGGTTAAGAGATACGCAGTATTTT.

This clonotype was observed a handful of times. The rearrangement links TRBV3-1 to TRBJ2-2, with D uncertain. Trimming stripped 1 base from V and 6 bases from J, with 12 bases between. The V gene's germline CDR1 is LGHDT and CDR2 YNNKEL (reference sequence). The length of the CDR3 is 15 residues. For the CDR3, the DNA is TGTGCCAGCAGCCAAGTGTGGCCGGCGGCCGGGGAGCTGTTTTTT. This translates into CASSQVWPAAGELFF.

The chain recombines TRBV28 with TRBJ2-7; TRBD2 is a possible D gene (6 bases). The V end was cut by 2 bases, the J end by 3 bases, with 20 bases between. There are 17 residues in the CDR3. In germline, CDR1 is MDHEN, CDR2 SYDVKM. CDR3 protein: CASSLRGNPILLYEQYF. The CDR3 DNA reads TGTGCCAGCAGTTTACGGGGGAACCCGATCCTACTCTACGAGCAGTACTTC. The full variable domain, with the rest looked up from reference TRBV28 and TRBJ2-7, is DVKVTQSSRYLVKRTGEKVFLECVQDMDHENMFWYRQDPGLGLRLIYFSYDVKMKEKGDIPEGYSVSREKKERFSLILESASTNQTSMYLCASSLRGNPILLYEQYFGPGTRLTVT.

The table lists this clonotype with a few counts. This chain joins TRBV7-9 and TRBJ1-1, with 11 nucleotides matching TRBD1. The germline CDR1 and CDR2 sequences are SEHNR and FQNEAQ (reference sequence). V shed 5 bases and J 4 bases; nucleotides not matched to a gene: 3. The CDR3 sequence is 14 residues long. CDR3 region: CASSGGTGGTEAFF. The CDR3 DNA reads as TGTGCCAGCAGCGGAGGGACAGGGGGCACTGAAGCTTTCTTT.

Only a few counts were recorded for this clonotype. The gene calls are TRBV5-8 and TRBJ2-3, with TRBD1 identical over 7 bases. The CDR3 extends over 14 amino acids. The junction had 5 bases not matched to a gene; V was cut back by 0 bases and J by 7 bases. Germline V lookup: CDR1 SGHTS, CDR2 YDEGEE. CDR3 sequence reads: CASSLVARGNTQYF. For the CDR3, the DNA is TGTGCCAGCAGCTTGGTTGCCAGGGGGAATACGCAGTATTTT.